This passage covers 23 T cell receptor beta chains from one sample sequenced in a study of T cells after yellow fever vaccination. TCRdb re-called the 5' RACE reads through MiXCR, storing one row per CDR3 protein. The table lists some 120,000 distinct CDR3 sequences, about 8.8% of them singletons, with 40% in the top ten. Source: CD8+ T cells sorted from PBMCs, taken on the day of the yellow fever booster vaccination. These receptor sequences come from a young man who received the YFV17D yellow fever vaccine.

The V gene is TRBV7-9, the J gene TRBJ2-7; 10 positions match TRBD1. J gave up 4 bases and V 5 bases, and 5 bases lay outside the gene matches. The V gene's germline CDR1 is SEHNR and CDR2 FQNEAQ (reference sequence). CDR3 length: 14 residues. This chain's CDR3 is CASSLLGQGYEQYF. In nucleotides, the CDR3 is TGTGCCAGCAGCCTCCTGGGACAGGGGTACGAGCAGTACTTC.

The CDR3 DNA follows: TGTGCCAGCAGTTCCTCGGGGTCTCACAATGAGCAGTTCTTC. Protein product: CASSSSGSHNEQFF. This rearrangement joins TRBV6-5 to TRBJ2-1, with D maybe TRBD2 (5 bases). This CDR3 contains 14 residues. Germline lookup yields CDR1 MNHEY and CDR2 SVGAGI. V lost 4 bases to trimming and J lost 5 bases, with 12 bases between them.

This clonotype turned up a few times. This rearrangement joins TRBV7-9 to TRBJ1-2; 7 bases line up with TRBD1. Germline loops: CDR1 SEHNR, CDR2 FQNEAQ (reference sequence). Losses at the gene ends were 1 base for V and 5 bases for J; bases not matched to a gene: 7. There are 15 residues in the CDR3. CDR3 in DNA: TGTGCCAGCAGCTTAGTTAGCGACAGGGAATATGGCTACACCTTC. Encoded protein: CASSLVSDREYGYTF.

This clonotype has a handful of counts. V and J are TRBV19 and TRBJ2-7; maybe TRBD1 (5 bases). Trimming cost V 3 bases and J 2 bases, with 11 bases left between them. CDR3 length equals 14 residues. Germline values: CDR1 LNHDA, CDR2 SQIVND (reference sequence). This chain's CDR3 is CASSINSGTYEQYF. CDR3 in DNA: TGTGCCAGTAGTATTAACTCAGGGACCTACGAGCAGTACTTC. Complete variable domain (other parts from reference TRBV19 and TRBJ2-7): DGGITQSPKYLFRKEGQNVTLSCEQNLNHDAMYWYRQDPGQGLRLIYYSQIVNDFQKGDIAEGYSVSREKKESFPLTVTSAQKNPTAFYLCASSINSGTYEQYFGPGTRLTVT.

This clonotype was counted between two and nine times. The chain employs TRBV19 and TRBJ1-5, with a possible D match to TRBD1 (5 bases). The V end was cut by 3 bases, the J end by 1 base, with 10 bases between. The CDR3 is made up of 15 amino acids. CDR1 is LNHDA, CDR2 SQIVND, per germline (reference sequence). CDR3 protein: CASSIGTASNQPQHF. CDR3 in DNA: TGTGCCAGTAGTATCGGGACGGCGAGCAATCAGCCCCAGCATTTT.

This clonotype was counted many times. The V gene is TRBV15, the J gene TRBJ2-1; no clear D gene. V lost 1 base to trimming and J lost 8 bases, with 15 bases between them. The CDR3 contains 15 residues. CDR1 and CDR2 from the germline V gene are LNHNV and YYDKDF (reference sequence). In nucleotides, the CDR3 is TGTGCCACCAGCAGAGTAGCCCTCTTGGCCGATGAGCAGTTCTTC. Translated: CATSRVALLADEQFF.

This clonotype has a handful of counts. An end of the junction differs from the germline gene, which may be a read error. V and J are TRBV7-7 and TRBJ2-5; D is ambiguous. CDR3 length: 15 amino acids. Germline V gene data show CDR1 as SSHAT and CDR2 as FNYEAQ (reference sequence). The CDR3 DNA follows: TGTGCTAGCAGCTTAATAAACAGCAAACAAGAGACCCAGTACTTC. Translating it yields CASSLINSKQETQYF.

This clonotype has a count of ten or more. V and J are TRBV29-1 and TRBJ1-1; D gene unclear. The CDR3 length is 14 residues. V was shortened by 6 bases and J by 1 base, with 15 bases between the two germline ends. Germline CDR1 reads SQVTM; CDR2 reads ANQGSEA. In DNA, the CDR3 is TGCAGCGTCGTCGGTGGTTCACGGAACACTGAAGCTTTCTTT. It is translated as CSVVGGSRNTEAFF.

This clonotype was picked up a small number of times. The chain carries TRBV7-9 and TRBJ2-1; 7 bases line up with TRBD2. After removal of 1 base from V and 6 bases from J, the junction contained 9 bases not matched to a gene. Germline V lookup: CDR1 SEHNR, CDR2 FQNEAQ (reference sequence). This CDR3 region has 16 residues. The CDR3 spells CASSLVVAGDLNEQFF. Here the CDR3 DNA reads TGTGCCAGCAGCTTAGTGGTGGCGGGGGATCTCAATGAGCAGTTCTTC.

This clonotype was counted between two and nine times. The chain joins TRBV9 to TRBJ1-3, with 8 bases aligning to TRBD1. Germline CDR1 is SGDLS and CDR2 is YYNGEE. This CDR3 region has 17 residues. The V and J ends lost 3 bases and 0 bases, in that order; junction bases with no gene match: 8. DNA of the CDR3: TGTGCCAGCAGCGCGCGGACAGGGACCATCTCTGGAAACACCATATATTTT. Residues: CASSARTGTISGNTIYF.

This clonotype occurred a few times. The chain carries TRBV7-9 and TRBJ2-5; TRBD2 matches 9 bases. In germline, CDR1 is SEHNR, CDR2 FQNEAQ (reference sequence). The CDR3 spans 18 residues. The J segment lost 5 bases and the V segment lost 5 bases, leaving 18 bases of the junction unmatched. The CDR3 loop reads CASSRPGERGVKVETQYF. The CDR3 nucleotides are TGTGCCAGCAGCCGACCCGGCGAGCGGGGGGTAAAGGTGGAGACCCAGTACTTC.

This clonotype was counted a few times. This chain uses TRBV7-6 with TRBJ2-3, with D unclear. Germline CDR1 and CDR2: SGHVS and FNYEAQ. V lost 1 base and J 5 bases, leaving 13 bases between the germline ends. This CDR3 region has 15 residues. The CDR3 region is CASSLDRSPGDTQYF. CDR3 sequence (DNA): TGTGCCAGCAGCTTAGACAGATCCCCGGGAGATACGCAGTATTTT.

This clonotype showed up many times. The CDR3 protein is CASSFTLAGPMSTDTQYF. The CDR3 DNA sequence: TGTGCCAGCAGTTTTACTCTAGCGGGGCCCATGAGCACAGATACGCAGTATTTT. V is TRBV6-5 and J is TRBJ2-3, with 9 positions matching TRBD2. CDR1 MNHEY and CDR2 SVGAGI come from the germline V gene. Germline trimming cut 4 bases from V and 0 bases from J; bases unmatched to any gene: 11. This CDR3 spans 18 amino acids.

Ten or more counts support this clonotype. V gene TRBV6-2 or TRBV6-3 combines with J gene TRBJ1-1, with 7 bases lining up with TRBD1. J was trimmed by 4 bases and V by 6 bases; bases with no gene match: 8. The CDR3 extends over 14 amino acids. CDR1 is MNHEY and CDR2 is SVGEGT in the germline V gene. The DNA for the CDR3 is TGTGCCAGCAGAGACACAGGGGCCCTCACTGAAGCTTTCTTT. The encoded protein is CASRDTGALTEAFF.

J is TRBJ1-2 and V is TRBV4-3; the match to TRBD1 covers 7 bases. CDR1 and CDR2 from the germline V gene are LGHNA and YSLEER. Germline trimming cut 1 base from V and 4 bases from J; bases unmatched to any gene: 6. The CDR3 is 15 residues long. In nucleotides, the CDR3 is TGCGCCAGCAGCCAAGCTCCAGGGGGAGGCTATGGCTACACCTTC. This encodes CASSQAPGGGYGYTF.

The chain couples TRBV13 to TRBJ2-3; D is unclear. CDR3 length equals 11 residues. Trimming stripped 5 bases from V and 6 bases from J, with 6 bases between. The germline CDR1 and CDR2 sequences are PRHDT and FYEKMQ (reference sequence). DNA for the CDR3: TGTGCCAGCAGCCAAAGGGATACGCAGTATTTT. This sequence encodes CASSQRDTQYF.

This rearrangement joins TRBV11-2 to TRBJ2-5; the D gene is possibly TRBD2 (5 bases). Trimming cost V 0 bases and J 2 bases, with 19 bases left between them. Germline CDR1 is SGHAT and CDR2 is FQNNGV. The CDR3 is 18 residues long. The CDR3 coding sequence is TGTGCCAGCAGCTTAGATCCGCCGCGGAGTTCGGGACAAGAGACCCAGTACTTC. Protein: CASSLDPPRSSGQETQYF.

The chain employs TRBV9 and TRBJ2-2; unclear D gene. Per germline, CDR1 SGDLS and CDR2 YYNGEE. Deletions cut 4 bases from V and 0 bases from J, with 13 bases between. The CDR3 covers 16 residues. CDR3: CASSPPRRTNTGELFF. In DNA, the CDR3 is TGTGCCAGCAGCCCACCGCGCCGGACGAACACCGGGGAGCTGTTTTTT.

This clonotype was recorded a few times. The rearrangement uses TRBV29-1 and TRBJ1-3, with unresolved D. Per germline, CDR1 SQVTM and CDR2 ANQGSEA. CDR3 length equals 14 residues. Between the trimmed V and J ends, which lost 3 bases and 0 bases, there was a span of 9 bases. The CDR3 loop reads CSVETRNSGNTIYF. DNA of the CDR3: TGCAGCGTTGAGACCAGAAACTCTGGAAACACCATATATTTT.

This rearrangement joins TRBV29-1 to TRBJ1-1; TRBD1 matches 7 bases. CDR3 length: 12 residues. In germline, CDR1 is SQVTM, CDR2 ANQGSEA. Trimming removed 6 bases from V and 3 bases from J; junction bases left unmatched: 4. The DNA for the CDR3 is TGCAGCGTAACCACAGGGGACACTGAAGCTTTCTTT. Translation gives CSVTTGDTEAFF.

This clonotype was recorded a few times. The chain employs TRBV20-1 and TRBJ2-1, with 9 bases matching TRBD2. The CDR3 loop spans 15 amino acids. The V and J ends lost 3 bases and 3 bases, in that order; junction bases with no gene match: 6. The germline CDR1 and CDR2 sequences are DFQATT and SNEGSKA (reference sequence). The CDR3 coding sequence is TGCAGTGCTAGCGACCTAGCGGGGATCTACAATGAGCAGTTCTTC. Translating gives CSASDLAGIYNEQFF.

There are a few counts of this clonotype. This CDR3 is CASRIIENEQFF. CDR3 nucleotides: TGCGCCAGCAGGATTATAGAGAATGAGCAGTTCTTC. V is TRBV5-1 and J is TRBJ2-1, with D unclear. The CDR3 is 12 amino acids. Germline loops: CDR1 SGHRS, CDR2 YFSETQ. Trimming removed 5 bases from V and 7 bases from J, with 10 bases in between.

V usage is TRBV25-1 and J usage is TRBJ1-4, with D unclear. The germline V and J ends were trimmed by 3 bases and 2 bases, with 10 bases remaining between them. The CDR3 is 15 amino acids. Germline V gene lookup returns CDR1 MGHDK and CDR2 SYGVNS. Here the CDR3 DNA reads TGTGCCAGCAGTGAGGGCATAACTACTAATGAAAAACTGTTTTTT. Encoded protein: CASSEGITTNEKLFF.